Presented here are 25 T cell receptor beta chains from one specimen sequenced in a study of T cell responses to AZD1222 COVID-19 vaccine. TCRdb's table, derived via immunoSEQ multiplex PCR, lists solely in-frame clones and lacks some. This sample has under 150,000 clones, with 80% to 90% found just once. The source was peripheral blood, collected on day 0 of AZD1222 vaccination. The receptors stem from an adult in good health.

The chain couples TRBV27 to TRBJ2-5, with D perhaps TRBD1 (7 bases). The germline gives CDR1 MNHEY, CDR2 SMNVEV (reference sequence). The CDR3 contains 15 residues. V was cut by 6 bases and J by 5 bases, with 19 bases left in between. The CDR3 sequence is CASRRRQGGKETQYF. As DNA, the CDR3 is TGTGCCAGCAGGAGACGACAGGGAGGAAAGGAGACCCAGTACTTC.

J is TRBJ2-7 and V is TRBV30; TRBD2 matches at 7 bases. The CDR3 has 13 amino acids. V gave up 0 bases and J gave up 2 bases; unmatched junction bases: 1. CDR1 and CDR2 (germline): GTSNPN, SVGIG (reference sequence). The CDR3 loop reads CAWSVGRTYEQYF. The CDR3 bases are TGTGCCTGGAGTGTCGGGAGGACCTACGAGCAGTACTTC. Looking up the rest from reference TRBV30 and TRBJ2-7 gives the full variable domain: SQTIHQWPATLVQPVGSPLSLECTVEGTSNPNLYWYRQAAGRGLQLLFYSVGIGQISSEVPQNLSASRPQDRQFILSSKKLLLSDSGFYLCAWSVGRTYEQYFGPGTRLTVT.

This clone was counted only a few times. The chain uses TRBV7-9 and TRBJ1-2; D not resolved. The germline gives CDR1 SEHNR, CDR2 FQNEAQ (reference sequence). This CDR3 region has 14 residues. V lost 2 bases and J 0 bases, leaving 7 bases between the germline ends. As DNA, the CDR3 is TGTGCCAGCAGCTTAAGGGTGTCTAACTATGGCTACACCTTC. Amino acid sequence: CASSLRVSNYGYTF.

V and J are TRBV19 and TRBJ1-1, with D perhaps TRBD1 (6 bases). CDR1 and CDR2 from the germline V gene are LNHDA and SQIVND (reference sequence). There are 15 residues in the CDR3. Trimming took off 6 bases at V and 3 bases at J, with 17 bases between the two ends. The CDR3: CASREQGPTDTEAFF. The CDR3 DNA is TGTGCCAGTAGAGAACAGGGCCCAACGGACACTGAAGCTTTCTTT.

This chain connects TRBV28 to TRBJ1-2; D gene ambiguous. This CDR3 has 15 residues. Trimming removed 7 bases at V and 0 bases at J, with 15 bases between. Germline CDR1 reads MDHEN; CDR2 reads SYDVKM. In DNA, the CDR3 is TGTGCCAGCACCCCAGAGGCGGTAGCTAACTATGGCTACACCTTC. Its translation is CASTPEAVANYGYTF.

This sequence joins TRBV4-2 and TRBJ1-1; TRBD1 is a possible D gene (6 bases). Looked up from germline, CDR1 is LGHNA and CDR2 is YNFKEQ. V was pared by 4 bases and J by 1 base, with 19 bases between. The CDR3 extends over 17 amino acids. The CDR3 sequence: CASSRTLGGRGNTEAFF. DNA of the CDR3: TGTGCCAGCAGCCGCACCTTGGGGGGCCGGGGGAACACTGAAGCTTTCTTT.

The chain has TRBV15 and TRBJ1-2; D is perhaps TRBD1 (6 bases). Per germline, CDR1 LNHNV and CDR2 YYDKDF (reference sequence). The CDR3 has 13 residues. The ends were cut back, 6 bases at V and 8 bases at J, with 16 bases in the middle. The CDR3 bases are TGTGCCACCAGGCTACAGGGCCCGGGGGGCTACACCTTC. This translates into CATRLQGPGGYTF.

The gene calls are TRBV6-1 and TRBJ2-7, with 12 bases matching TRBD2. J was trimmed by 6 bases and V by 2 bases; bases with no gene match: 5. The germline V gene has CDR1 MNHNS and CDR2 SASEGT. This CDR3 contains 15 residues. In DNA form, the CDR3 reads TGTGCCAGCAGTGAACAGACTAGCGGGAGTCGCGAGCAGTACTTC. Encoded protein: CASSEQTSGSREQYF.

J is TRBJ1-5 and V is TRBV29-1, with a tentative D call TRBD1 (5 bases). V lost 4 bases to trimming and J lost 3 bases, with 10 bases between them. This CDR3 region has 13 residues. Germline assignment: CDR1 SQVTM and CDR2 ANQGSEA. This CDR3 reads CSVARDLNQPQHF. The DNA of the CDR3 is TGCAGCGTTGCCAGGGACCTCAATCAGCCCCAGCATTTT.

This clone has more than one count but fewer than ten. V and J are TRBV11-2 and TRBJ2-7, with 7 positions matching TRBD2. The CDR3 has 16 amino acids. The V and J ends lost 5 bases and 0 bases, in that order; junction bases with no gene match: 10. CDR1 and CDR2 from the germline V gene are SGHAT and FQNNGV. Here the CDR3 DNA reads TGTGCCAGCAGCCTTCTAGCGGTCCCAAGCTCCTACGAGCAGTACTTC. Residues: CASSLLAVPSSYEQYF. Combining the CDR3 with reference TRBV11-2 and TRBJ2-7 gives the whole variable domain EAGVAQSPRYKIIEKRQSVAFWCNPISGHATLYWYQQILGQGPKLLIQFQNNGVVDDSQLPKDRFSAERLKGVDSTLKIQPAKLEDSAVYLCASSLLAVPSSYEQYFGPGTRLTVT.

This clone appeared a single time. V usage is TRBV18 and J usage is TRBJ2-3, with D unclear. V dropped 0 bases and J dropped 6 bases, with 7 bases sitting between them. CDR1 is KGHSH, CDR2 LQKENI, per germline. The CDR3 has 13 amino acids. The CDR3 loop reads CASSPPPGDTQYF. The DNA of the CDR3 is TGTGCCAGCTCACCACCCCCCGGGGATACGCAGTATTTT.

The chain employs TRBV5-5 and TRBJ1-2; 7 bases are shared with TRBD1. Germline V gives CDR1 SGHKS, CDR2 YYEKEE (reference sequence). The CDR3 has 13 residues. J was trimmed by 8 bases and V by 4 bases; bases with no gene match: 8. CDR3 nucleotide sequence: TGTGCCAGCAGCCGACAGGGATTTGACGGCTACACCTTC. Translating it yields CASSRQGFDGYTF.

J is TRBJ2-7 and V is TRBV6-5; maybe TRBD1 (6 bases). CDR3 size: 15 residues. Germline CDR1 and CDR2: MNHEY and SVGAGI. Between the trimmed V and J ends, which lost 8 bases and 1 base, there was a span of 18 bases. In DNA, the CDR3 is TGTGCCAGCTCCCGCTCCGGGACACCTTCCTACGAGCAGTACTTC. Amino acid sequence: CASSRSGTPSYEQYF.

CDR3 in DNA: TGTGCCAGCCTGAGGGTCCAAGCATCCTACACCTTC. Its translation: CASLRVQASYTF. The chain joins TRBV2 to TRBJ1-2; D uncertain. CDR1 is SNHLY, CDR2 FYNNEI, per germline. Between the trimmed V and J ends, which lost 8 bases and 10 bases, there was a span of 17 bases. The CDR3 is made up of 12 amino acids.

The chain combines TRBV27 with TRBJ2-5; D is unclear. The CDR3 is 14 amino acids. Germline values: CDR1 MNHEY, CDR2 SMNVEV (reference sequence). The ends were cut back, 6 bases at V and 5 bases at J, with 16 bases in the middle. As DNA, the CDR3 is TGTGCCAGCAGAGCTTGGCGCTCCGAGGAGACCCAGTACTTC. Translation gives CASRAWRSEETQYF.

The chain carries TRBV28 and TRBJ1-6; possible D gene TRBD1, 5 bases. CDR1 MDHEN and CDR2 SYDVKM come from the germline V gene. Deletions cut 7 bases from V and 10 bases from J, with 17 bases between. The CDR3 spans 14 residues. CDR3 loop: CASTLRGSGSPLHF. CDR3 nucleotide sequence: TGTGCCAGCACCCTCCGGGGCTCGGGGTCACCCCTCCACTTT.

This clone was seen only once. CDR3 sequence: CASSLAGGFPYNEQFF. The CDR3 DNA reads as TGCGCCAGCAGCTTGGCCGGGGGTTTCCCCTACAATGAGCAGTTCTTC. The rearrangement joins TRBV5-1 to TRBJ2-1; TRBD2 is a possible D gene (6 bases). The CDR3 is 16 amino acids. V lost 0 bases to trimming and J lost 2 bases, with 12 bases between them. Per germline, CDR1 SGHRS and CDR2 YFSETQ.

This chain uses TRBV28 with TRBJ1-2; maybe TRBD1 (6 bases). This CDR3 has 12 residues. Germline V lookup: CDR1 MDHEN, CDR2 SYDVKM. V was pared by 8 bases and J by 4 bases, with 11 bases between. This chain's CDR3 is CASAGTPYGYTF. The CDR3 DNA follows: TGTGCCAGCGCCGGGACACCCTATGGCTACACCTTC.

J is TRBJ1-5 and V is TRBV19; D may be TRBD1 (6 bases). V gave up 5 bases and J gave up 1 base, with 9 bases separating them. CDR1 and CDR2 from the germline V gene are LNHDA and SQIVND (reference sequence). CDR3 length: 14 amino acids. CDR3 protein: CASSSQGSNQPQHF. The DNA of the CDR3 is TGTGCCAGTAGTTCACAGGGAAGCAATCAGCCCCAGCATTTT.

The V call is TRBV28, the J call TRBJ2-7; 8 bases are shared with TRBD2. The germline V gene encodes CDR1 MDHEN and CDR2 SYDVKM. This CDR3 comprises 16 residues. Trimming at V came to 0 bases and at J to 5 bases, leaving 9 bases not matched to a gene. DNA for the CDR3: TGTGCCAGCAGTTTATGGGGTAGCGGGAAAGGAGACGAGCAGTACTTC. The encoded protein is CASSLWGSGKGDEQYF.

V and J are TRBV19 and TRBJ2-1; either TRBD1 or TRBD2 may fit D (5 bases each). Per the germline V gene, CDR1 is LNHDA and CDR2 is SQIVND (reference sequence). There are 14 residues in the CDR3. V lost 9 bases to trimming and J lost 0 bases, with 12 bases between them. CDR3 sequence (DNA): TGTGCCAGCTCAAGGGACCCCTCCTACAATGAGCAGTTCTTC. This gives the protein CASSRDPSYNEQFF.

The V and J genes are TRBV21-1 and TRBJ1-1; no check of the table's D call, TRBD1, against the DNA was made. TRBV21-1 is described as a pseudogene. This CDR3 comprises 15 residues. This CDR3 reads CASSTQQGEDTEAFF. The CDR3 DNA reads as TGTGCCAGCAGCACCCAACAGGGGGAAGATACTGAAGCTTTCTTT.

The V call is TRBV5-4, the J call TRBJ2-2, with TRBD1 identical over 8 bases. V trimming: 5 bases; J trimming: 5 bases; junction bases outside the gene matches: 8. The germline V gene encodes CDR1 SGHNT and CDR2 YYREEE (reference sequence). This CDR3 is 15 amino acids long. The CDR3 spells CASSTGQGRTGELFF. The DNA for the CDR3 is TGTGCCAGCAGTACCGGACAGGGTCGGACCGGGGAGCTGTTTTTT.

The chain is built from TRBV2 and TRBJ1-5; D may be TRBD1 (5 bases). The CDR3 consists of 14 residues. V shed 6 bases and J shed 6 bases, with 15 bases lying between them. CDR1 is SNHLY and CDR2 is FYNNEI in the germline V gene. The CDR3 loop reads CASSRDSTGQPQHF. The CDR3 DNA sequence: TGTGCCAGCAGCCGCGACAGTACAGGTCAGCCCCAGCATTTT.

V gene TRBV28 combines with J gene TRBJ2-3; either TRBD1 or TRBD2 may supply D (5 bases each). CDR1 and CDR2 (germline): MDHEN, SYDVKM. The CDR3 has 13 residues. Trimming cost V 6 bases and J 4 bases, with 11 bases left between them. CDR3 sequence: CASRGTVPDTQYF. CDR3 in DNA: TGTGCCAGCAGGGGGACCGTCCCAGATACGCAGTATTTT. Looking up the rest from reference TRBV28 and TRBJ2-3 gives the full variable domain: DVKVTQSSRYLVKRTGEKVFLECVQDMDHENMFWYRQDPGLGLRLIYFSYDVKMKEKGDIPEGYSVSREKKERFSLILESASTNQTSMYLCASRGTVPDTQYFGPGTRLTVL.